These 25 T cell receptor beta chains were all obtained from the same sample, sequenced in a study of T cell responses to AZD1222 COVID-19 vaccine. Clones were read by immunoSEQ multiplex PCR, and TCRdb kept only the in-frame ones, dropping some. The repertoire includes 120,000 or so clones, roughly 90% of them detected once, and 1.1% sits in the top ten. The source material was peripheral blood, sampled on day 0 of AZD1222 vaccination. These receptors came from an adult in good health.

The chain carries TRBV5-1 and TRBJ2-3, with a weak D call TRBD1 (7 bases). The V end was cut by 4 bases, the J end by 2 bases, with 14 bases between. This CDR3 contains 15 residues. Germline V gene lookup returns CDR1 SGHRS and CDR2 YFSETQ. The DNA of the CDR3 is TGCGCCAGCAGCGCGGGACAGCCCTTCACAGATACGCAGTATTTT. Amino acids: CASSAGQPFTDTQYF.

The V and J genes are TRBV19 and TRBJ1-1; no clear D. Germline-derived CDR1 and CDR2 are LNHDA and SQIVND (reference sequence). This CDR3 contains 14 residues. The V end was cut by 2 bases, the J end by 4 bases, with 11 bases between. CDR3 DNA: TGTGCCAGTAGTATAACCGGACGGGGCACTGAAGCTTTCTTT. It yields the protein CASSITGRGTEAFF.

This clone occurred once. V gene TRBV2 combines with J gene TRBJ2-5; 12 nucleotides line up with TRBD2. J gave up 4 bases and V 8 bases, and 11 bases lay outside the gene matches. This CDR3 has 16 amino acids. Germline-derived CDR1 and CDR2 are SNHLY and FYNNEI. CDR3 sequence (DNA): TGTGCCAGCCTGAGACTAGCGGGAGCGGGGGGAGAGACCCAGTACTTC. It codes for CASLRLAGAGGETQYF. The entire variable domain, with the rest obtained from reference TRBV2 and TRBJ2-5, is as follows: EPEVTQTPSHQVTQMGQEVILRCVPISNHLYFYWYRQILGQKVEFLVSFYNNEISEKSEIFDDQFSVERPDGSNFTLKIRSTKLEDSAMYFCASLRLAGAGGETQYFGPGTRLLVL.

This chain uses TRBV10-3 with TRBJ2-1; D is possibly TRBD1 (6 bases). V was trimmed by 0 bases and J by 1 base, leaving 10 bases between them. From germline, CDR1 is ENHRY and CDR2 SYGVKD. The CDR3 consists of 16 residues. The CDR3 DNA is TGTGCCATCAGTGAGTCCGGGACACAGTCCTACAATGAGCAGTTCTTC. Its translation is CAISESGTQSYNEQFF.

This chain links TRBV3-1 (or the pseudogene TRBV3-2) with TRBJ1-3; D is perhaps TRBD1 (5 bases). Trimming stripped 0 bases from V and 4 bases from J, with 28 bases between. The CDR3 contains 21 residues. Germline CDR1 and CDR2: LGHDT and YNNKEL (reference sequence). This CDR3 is CASSQDNYAGIEGFSGNTIYF. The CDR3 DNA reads TGTGCCAGCAGCCAAGATAATTATGCAGGGATCGAGGGCTTTTCCGGAAACACCATATATTTT.

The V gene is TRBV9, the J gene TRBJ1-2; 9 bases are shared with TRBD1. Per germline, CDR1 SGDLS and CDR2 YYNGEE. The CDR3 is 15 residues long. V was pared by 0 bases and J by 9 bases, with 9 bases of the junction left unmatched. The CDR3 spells CASSVEGTGSPSYTF. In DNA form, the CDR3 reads TGTGCCAGCAGCGTAGAAGGGACAGGGAGTCCAAGCTACACCTTC.

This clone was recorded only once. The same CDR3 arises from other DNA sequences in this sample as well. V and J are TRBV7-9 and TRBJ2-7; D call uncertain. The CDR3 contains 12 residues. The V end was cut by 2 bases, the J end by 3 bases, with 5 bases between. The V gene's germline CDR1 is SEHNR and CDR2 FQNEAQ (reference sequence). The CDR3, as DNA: TGTGCCAGCAGCTTATCCAGCTACGAGCAGTACTTC. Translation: CASSLSSYEQYF.

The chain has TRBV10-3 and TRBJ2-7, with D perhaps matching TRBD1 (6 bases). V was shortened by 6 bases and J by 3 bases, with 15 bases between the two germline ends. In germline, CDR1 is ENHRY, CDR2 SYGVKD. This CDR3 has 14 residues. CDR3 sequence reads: CAISDRPQDYEQYF. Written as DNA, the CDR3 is TGTGCCATCAGCGACAGGCCCCAGGACTACGAGCAGTACTTC.

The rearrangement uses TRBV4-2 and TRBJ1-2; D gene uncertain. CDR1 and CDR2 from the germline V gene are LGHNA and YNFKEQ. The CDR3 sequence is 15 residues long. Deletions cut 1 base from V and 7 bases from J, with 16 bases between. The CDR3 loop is CASSQAAEGVIGYTF. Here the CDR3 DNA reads TGTGCCAGCAGCCAAGCGGCGGAGGGCGTAATTGGCTACACCTTC.

The CDR3 protein is CATGPGGYGNTIYF. CDR3 in DNA: TGTGCCACCGGCCCGGGGGGCTACGGAAACACCATATATTTT. The V call is TRBV11-2, the J call TRBJ1-3; maybe TRBD1 (6 bases). Trimming removed 10 bases from V and 4 bases from J, with 17 bases in between. Germline CDR1 SGHAT, CDR2 FQNNGV. CDR3 size: 14 residues. The full variable domain, completed using reference TRBV11-2 and TRBJ1-3, is EAGVAQSPRYKIIEKRQSVAFWCNPISGHATLYWYQQILGQGPKLLIQFQNNGVVDDSQLPKDRFSAERLKGVDSTLKIQPAKLEDSAVYLCATGPGGYGNTIYFGEGSWLTVV.

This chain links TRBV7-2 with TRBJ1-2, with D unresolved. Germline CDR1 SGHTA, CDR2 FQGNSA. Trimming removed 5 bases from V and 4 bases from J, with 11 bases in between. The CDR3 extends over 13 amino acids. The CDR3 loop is CASSPRLAYGYTF. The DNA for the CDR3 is TGTGCCAGCAGCCCACGGTTGGCCTATGGCTACACCTTC.

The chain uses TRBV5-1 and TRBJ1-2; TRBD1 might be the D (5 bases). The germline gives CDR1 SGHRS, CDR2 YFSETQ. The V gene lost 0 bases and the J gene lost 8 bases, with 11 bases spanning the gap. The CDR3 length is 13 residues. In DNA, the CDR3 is TGCGCCAGCAGCTTGGTGCAGGGCCGCGGCTACACCTTC. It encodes CASSLVQGRGYTF.

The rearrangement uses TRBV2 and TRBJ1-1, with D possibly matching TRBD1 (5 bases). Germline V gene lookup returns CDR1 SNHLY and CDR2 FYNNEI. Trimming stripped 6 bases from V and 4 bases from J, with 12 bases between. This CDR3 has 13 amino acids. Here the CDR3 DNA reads TGTGCCAGCAGCACGGACACGCGCACTGAAGCTTTCTTT. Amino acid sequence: CASSTDTRTEAFF.

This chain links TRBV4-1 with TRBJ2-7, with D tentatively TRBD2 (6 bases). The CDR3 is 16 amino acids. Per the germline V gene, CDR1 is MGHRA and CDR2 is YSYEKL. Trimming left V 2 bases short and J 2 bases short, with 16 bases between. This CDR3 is CASSQLPGLRTYEQYF. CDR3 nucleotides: TGCGCCAGCAGCCAACTACCGGGACTTAGAACCTACGAGCAGTACTTC.

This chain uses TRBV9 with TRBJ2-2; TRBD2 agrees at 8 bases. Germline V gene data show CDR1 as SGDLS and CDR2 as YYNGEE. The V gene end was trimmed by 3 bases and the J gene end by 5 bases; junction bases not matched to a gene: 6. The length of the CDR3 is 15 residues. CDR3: CASSAAGAGTGELFF. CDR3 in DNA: TGTGCCAGCAGCGCAGCGGGAGCGGGGACCGGGGAGCTGTTTTTT.

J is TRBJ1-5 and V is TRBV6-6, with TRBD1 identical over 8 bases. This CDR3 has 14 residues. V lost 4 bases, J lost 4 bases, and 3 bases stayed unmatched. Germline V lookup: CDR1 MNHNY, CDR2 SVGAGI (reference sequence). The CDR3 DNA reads TGTGCCAGCAGTTTTGGGGACAGGAATCAGCCCCAGCATTTT. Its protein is CASSFGDRNQPQHF.

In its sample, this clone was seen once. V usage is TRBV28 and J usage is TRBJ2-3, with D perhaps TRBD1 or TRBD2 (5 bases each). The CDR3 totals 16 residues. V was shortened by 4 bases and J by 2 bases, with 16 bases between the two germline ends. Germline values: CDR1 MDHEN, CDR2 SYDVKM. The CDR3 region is CASSSPPRDVTDTQYF. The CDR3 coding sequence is TGTGCCAGCAGTTCGCCCCCGAGGGACGTCACAGATACGCAGTATTTT.

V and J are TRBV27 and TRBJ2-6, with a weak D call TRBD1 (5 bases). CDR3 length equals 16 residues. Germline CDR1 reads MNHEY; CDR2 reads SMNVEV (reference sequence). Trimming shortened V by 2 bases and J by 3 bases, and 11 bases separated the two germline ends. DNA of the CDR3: TGTGCCAGCAGTTTAGTAGGGGCAGATGGGGCCAACGTCCTGACTTTC. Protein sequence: CASSLVGADGANVLTF.

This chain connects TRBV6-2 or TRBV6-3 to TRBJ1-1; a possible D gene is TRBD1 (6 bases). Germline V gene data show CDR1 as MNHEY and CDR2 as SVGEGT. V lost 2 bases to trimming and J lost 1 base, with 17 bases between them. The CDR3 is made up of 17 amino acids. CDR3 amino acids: CASSYRSTGMRNTEAFF. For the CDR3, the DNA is TGTGCCAGCAGTTACCGGTCCACAGGGATGAGGAACACTGAAGCTTTCTTT.

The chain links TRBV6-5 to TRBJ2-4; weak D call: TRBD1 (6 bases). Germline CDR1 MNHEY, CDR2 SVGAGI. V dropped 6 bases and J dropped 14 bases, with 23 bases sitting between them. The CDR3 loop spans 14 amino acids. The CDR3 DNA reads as TGTGCCAGCAGGCCCCCAGGGGCGGGCGCCCCTGAGTACTTC. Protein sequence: CASRPPGAGAPEYF.

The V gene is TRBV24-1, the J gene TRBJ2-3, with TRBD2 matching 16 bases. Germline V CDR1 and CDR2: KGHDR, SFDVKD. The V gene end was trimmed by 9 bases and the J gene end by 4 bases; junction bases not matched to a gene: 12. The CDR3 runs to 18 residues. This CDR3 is CATGTSGRAEDIADTQYF. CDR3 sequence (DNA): TGTGCCACCGGGACTAGCGGGAGGGCCGAGGACATCGCAGATACGCAGTATTTT.

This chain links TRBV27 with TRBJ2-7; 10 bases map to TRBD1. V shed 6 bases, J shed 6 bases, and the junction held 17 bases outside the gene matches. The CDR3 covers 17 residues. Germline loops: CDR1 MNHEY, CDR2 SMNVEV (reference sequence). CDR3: CASSLLTGTGALGEQYF. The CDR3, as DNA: TGTGCCAGCAGCCTATTAACCGGGACAGGGGCTCTCGGCGAGCAGTACTTC.

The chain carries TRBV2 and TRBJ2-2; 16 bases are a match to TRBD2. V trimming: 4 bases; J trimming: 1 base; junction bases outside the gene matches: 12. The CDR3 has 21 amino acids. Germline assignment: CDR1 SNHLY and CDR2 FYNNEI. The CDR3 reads CASSAHRGTSGRARNTGELFF. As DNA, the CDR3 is TGTGCCAGCAGTGCTCACAGGGGGACTAGCGGGAGGGCCAGGAACACCGGGGAGCTGTTTTTT.

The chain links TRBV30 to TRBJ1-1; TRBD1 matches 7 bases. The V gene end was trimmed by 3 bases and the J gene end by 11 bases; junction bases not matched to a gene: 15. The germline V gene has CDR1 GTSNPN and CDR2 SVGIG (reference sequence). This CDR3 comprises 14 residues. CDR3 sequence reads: CAWSVREGGKGAFF. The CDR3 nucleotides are TGTGCCTGGAGCGTGCGTGAAGGGGGCAAGGGGGCTTTCTTT.

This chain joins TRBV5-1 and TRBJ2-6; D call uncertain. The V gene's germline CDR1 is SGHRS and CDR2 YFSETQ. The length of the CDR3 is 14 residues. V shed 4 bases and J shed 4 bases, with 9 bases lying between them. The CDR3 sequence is CASSPMLGANVLTF. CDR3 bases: TGCGCCAGCAGCCCCATGTTGGGGGCCAACGTCCTGACTTTC.